Here is one T cell receptor beta chain with its context. The trim removed 6 bases at V and 6 bases at J, leaving 9 bases unmatched. Germline V gene data show CDR1 as WNHNN and CDR2 as SYGVQD (reference sequence). The CDR3 has 14 amino acids. The sample comes from a study of blood T cell repertoires in COVID-19. Study details: Material from acute and convalescent COVID-19 was sourced from the United States, Italy and Spain. T cells, B-cell-depleted T cells, or PBMCs provided the cDNA or gDNA that served as material.

The repertoire was sequenced with immunoSEQ multiplex PCR; TCRdb's copy has only in-frame clones and lacks some. The table includes 200,000 to 250,000 clones, around 91% detected once. Clinical history reported by participants formed the basis on which cohorts were assigned. The TCR originated in a man aged 25-40 years who had been exposed to COVID-19. The rearrangement links TRBV10-1 to TRBJ2-3; 7 bases map to TRBD2. Sequencing used PBMCs or T cells enriched from blood (not recorded which). The CDR3 spells CASSQGLEVDTQYF. The CDR3 nucleotides read TGCGCCAGCAGCCAAGGACTAGAGGTGGATACGCAGTATTTT.